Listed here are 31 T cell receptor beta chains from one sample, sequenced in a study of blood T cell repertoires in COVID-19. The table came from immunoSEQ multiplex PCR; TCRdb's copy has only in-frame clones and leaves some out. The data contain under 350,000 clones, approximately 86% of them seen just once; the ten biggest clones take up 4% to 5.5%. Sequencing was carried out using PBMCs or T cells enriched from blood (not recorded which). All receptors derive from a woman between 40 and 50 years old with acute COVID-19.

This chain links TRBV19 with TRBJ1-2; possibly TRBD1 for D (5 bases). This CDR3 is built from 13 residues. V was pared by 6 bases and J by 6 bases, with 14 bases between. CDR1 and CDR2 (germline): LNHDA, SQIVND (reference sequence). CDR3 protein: CASSARGMDGYTF. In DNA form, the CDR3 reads TGTGCCAGTAGCGCCCGGGGGATGGATGGCTACACCTTC.

The CDR3, as DNA: TGTGCCAGCAGCTCTGGGACAGTACCTAATGAAAAACTGTTTTTT. Its protein product is CASSSGTVPNEKLFF. The genes are TRBV7-8 and TRBJ1-4, with 7 bases that match TRBD1. Germline V gives CDR1 SGHVS, CDR2 FQNEAQ. This CDR3 is built from 15 residues. With 4 bases clipped from V and 3 bases from J, the junction kept 5 bases outside the gene matches.

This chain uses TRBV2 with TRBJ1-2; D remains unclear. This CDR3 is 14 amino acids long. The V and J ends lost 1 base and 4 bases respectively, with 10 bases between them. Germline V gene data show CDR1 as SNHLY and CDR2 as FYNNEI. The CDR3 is CASSEGGGSYGYTF. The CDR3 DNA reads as TGTGCCAGCAGTGAAGGTGGAGGGAGCTATGGCTACACCTTC.

CDR3 sequence: CSAQSLREQYF. The CDR3 DNA reads as TGCAGTGCCCAGTCCCTCCGCGAGCAGTACTTC. The J gene is TRBJ2-7, the V gene TRBV20-1; D ambiguous. Trimming removed 6 bases from V and 6 bases from J, with 12 bases in between. The CDR3 totals 11 residues. The V gene's germline CDR1 is DFQATT and CDR2 SNEGSKA (reference sequence).

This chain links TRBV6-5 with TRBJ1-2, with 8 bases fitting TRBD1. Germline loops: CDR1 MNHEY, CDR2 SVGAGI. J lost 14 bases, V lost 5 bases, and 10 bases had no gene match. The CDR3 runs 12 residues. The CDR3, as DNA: TGTGCCAGCAGTCCCTTCCAGGGGGCTCGGACCTTC. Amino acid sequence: CASSPFQGARTF.

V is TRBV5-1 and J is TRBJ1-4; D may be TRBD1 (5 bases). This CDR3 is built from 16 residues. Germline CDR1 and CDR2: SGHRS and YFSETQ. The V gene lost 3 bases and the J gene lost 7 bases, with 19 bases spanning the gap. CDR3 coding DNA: TGCGCCAGCAGCTCCGGGGACTCGGGTTTAGCTGAAAAACTGTTTTTT. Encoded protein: CASSSGDSGLAEKLFF.

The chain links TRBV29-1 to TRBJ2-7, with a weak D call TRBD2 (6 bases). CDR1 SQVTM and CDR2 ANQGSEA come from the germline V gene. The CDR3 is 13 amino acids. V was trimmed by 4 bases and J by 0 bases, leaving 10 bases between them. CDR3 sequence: CSVGTISSYEQYF. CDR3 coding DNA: TGCAGCGTTGGGACTATTAGCTCCTACGAGCAGTACTTC.

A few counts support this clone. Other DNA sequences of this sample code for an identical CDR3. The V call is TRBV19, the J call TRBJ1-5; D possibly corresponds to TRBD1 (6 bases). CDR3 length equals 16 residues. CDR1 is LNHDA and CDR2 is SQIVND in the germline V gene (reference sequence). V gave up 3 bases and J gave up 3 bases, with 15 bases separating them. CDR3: CASSIVWTADNQPQHF. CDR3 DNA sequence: TGTGCCAGTAGTATTGTCTGGACAGCTGACAATCAGCCCCAGCATTTT.

The chain's CDR3 is CASSSIFDKSDHYEQYF. CDR3 nucleotide sequence: TGTGCCAGCAGCTCGATATTTGACAAATCCGACCACTACGAGCAGTACTTC. The chain recombines TRBV6-2 or TRBV6-3 with TRBJ2-7, with D uncertain. The CDR3 runs to 17 residues. Germline-derived CDR1 and CDR2 are MNHEY and SVGEGT. Trimming removed 6 bases at V and 3 bases at J, with 24 bases between.

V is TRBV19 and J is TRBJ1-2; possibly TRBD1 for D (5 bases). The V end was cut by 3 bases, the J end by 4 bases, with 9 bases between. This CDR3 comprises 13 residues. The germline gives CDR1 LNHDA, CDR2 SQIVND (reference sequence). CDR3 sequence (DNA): TGTGCCAGTAGTATTCAGGGTTCCTATGGCTACACCTTC. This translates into CASSIQGSYGYTF.

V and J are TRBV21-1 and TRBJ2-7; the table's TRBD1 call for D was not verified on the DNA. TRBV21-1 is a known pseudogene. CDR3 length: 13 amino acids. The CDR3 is CASSKTLSYEQYF. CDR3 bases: TGTGCCAGCAGCAAAACATTATCCTACGAGCAGTACTTC.

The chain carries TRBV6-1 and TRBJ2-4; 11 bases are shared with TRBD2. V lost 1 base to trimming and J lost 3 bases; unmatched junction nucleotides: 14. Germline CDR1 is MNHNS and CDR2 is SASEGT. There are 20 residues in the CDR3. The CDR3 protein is CASSEGRGLAVFYVKNIQYF. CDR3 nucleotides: TGTGCCAGCAGTGAAGGCCGGGGACTAGCGGTGTTTTATGTCAAAAACATTCAGTACTTC.

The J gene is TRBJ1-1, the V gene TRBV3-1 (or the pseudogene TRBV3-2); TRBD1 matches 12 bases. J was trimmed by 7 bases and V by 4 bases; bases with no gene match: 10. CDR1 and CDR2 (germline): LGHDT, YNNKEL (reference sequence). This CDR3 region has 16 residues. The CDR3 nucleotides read TGTGCCAGCAGCCCTCTCCTGGGACAGGGGGCTTTTGAAGCTTTCTTT. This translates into CASSPLLGQGAFEAFF.

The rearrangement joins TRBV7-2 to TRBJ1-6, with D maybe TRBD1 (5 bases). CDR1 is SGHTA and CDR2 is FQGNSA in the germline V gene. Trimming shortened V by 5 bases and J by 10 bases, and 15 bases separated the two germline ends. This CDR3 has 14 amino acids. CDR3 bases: TGTGCCAGCAGCCAAAACGGAAGGGGATCACCCCTCCACTTT. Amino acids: CASSQNGRGSPLHF.

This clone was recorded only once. The CDR3 spells CASGPDRGYIQYF. In DNA, the CDR3 is TGTGCTAGTGGTCCAGACAGGGGTTACATTCAGTACTTC. J is TRBJ2-4 and V is TRBV12-5, with 8 nucleotides matching TRBD1. The J segment lost 8 bases and the V segment lost 5 bases, leaving 5 bases of the junction unmatched. There are 13 residues in the CDR3. CDR1 is LGHNT, CDR2 FRNRAP, per germline.

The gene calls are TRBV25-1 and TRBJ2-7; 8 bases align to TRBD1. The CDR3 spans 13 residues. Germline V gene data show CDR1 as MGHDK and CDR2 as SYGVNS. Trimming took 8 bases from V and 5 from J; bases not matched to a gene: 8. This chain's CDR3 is CASLGTGAHEQYF. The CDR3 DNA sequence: TGTGCCAGCCTCGGGACAGGAGCCCACGAGCAGTACTTC.

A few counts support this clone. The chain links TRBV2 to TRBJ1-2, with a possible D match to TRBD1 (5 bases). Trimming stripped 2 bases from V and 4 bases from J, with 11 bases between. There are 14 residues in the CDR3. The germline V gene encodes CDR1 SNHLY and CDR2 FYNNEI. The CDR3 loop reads CASSESRRAYGYTF. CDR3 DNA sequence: TGTGCCAGCAGTGAAAGTCGCAGGGCCTATGGCTACACCTTC. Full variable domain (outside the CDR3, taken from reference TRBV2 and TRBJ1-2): EPEVTQTPSHQVTQMGQEVILRCVPISNHLYFYWYRQILGQKVEFLVSFYNNEISEKSEIFDDQFSVERPDGSNFTLKIRSTKLEDSAMYFCASSESRRAYGYTFGSGTRLTVV.

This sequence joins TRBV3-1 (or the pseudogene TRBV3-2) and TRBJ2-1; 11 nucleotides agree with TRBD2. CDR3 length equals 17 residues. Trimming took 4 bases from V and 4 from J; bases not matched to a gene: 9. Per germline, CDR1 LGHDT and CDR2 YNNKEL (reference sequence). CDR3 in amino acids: CASSPGLAGGHYNEQFF. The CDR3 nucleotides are TGTGCCAGCAGCCCGGGGCTAGCGGGGGGCCATTACAATGAGCAGTTCTTC.

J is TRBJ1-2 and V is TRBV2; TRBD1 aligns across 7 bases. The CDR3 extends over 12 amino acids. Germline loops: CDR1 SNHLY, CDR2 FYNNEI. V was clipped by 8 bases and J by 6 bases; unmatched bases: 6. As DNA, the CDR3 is TGTGCCAGCGTAAGTGACAGGGATGGCTACACCTTC. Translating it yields CASVSDRDGYTF.

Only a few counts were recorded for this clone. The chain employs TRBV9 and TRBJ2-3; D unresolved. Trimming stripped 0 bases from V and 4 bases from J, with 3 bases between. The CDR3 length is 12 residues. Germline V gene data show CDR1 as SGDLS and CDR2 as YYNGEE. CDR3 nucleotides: TGTGCCAGCAGCGTAGGAGCAGATACGCAGTATTTT. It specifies CASSVGADTQYF.

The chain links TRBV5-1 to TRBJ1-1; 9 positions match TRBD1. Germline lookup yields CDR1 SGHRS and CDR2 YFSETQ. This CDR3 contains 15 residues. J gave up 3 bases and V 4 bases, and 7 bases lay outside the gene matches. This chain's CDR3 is CASSMGTGLDTEAFF. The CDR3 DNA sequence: TGCGCCAGCAGCATGGGGACAGGGTTGGACACTGAAGCTTTCTTT.

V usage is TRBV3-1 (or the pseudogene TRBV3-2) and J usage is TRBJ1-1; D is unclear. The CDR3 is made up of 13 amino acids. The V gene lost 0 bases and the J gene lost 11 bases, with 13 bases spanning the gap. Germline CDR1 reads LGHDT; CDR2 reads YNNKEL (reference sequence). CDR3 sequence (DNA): TGTGCCAGCAGCCAAGATCGGGGAGCTTGGGCTTTCTTT. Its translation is CASSQDRGAWAFF.

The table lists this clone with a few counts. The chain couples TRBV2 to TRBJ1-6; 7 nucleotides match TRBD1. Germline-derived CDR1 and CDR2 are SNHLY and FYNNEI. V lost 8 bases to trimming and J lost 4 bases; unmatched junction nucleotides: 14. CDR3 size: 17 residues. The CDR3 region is CASVVDLRQGYNSPLHF. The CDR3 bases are TGTGCCAGCGTGGTCGACCTTCGACAGGGTTATAATTCACCCCTCCACTTT.

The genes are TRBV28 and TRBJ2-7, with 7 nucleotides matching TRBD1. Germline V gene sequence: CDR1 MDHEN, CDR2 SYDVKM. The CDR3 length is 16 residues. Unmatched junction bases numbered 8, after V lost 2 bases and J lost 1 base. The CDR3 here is CASSLENRGSSYEQYF. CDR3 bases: TGTGCCAGCAGTTTAGAAAACAGGGGTAGTTCCTACGAGCAGTACTTC. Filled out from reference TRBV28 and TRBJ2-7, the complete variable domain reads DVKVTQSSRYLVKRTGEKVFLECVQDMDHENMFWYRQDPGLGLRLIYFSYDVKMKEKGDIPEGYSVSREKKERFSLILESASTNQTSMYLCASSLENRGSSYEQYFGPGTRLTVT.

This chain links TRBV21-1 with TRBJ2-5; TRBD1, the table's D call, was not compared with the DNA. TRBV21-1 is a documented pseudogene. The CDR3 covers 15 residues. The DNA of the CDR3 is TGTGCCAGCAGCCCGCGAACAGGGCAGCAAGAGACCCAGTACTTC. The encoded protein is CASSPRTGQQETQYF.

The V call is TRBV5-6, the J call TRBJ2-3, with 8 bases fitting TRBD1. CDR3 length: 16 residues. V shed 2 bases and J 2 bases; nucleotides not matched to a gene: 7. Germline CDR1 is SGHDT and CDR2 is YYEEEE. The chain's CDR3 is CASSFRQGQNTDTQYF. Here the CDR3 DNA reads TGTGCCAGCAGCTTTCGACAGGGGCAAAACACAGATACGCAGTATTTT.

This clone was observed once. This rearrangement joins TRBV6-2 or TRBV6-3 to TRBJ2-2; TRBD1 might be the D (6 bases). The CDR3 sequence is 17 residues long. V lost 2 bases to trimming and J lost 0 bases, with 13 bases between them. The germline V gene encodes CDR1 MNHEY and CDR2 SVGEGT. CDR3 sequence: CASSYRAGAPNTGELFF. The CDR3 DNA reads TGTGCCAGCAGTTACAGGGCAGGGGCTCCGAACACCGGGGAGCTGTTTTTT.

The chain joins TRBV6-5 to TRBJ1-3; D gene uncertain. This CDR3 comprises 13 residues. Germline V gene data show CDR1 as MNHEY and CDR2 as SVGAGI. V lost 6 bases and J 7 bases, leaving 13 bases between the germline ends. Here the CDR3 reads CASSTSLENTIYF. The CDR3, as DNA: TGTGCCAGCAGCACCAGCCTAGAGAACACCATATATTTT.

CDR3 protein: CASSIGSGGRGPYNEQFF. The CDR3 DNA is TGTGCCAGTAGTATAGGATCCGGCGGGAGGGGGCCCTACAATGAGCAGTTCTTC. The chain recombines TRBV19 with TRBJ2-1, with 9 bases fitting TRBD2. The germline V gene encodes CDR1 LNHDA and CDR2 SQIVND (reference sequence). This CDR3 region has 18 residues. Trimming at V came to 1 base and at J to 2 bases, leaving 9 bases not matched to a gene.

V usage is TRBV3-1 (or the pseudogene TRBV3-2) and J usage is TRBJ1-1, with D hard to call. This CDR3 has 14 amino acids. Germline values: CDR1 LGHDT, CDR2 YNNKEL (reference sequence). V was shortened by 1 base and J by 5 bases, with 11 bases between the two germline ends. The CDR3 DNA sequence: TGTGCCAGCAGCCAAGCCCAAGCCGCGACTGAAGCTTTCTTT. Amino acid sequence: CASSQAQAATEAFF.

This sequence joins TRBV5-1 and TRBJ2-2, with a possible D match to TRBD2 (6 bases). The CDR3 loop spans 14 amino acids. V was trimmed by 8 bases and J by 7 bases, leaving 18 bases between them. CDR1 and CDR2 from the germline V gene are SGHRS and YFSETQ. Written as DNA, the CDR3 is TGCGCCAGTACACTTGGAGGGATTTACGGGGAGCTGTTTTTT. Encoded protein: CASTLGGIYGELFF.